The 24 T cell receptor beta chains below all came from one sample that was sequenced in a study of blood T cell repertoires in COVID-19. The repertoire was sequenced with immunoSEQ multiplex PCR; TCRdb's copy has only in-frame clones and lacks some. The sample has about 170,000 clones, more than 65% seen once. The specimen sequenced was peripheral blood. These receptors all stem from a man between 65 and 80 years old with active or convalescent COVID-19.

The V and J genes are TRBV19 and TRBJ1-5; 10 bases agree with TRBD1. Trimming cost V 4 bases and J 3 bases; bases outside gene matches: 6. The V gene's germline CDR1 is LNHDA and CDR2 SQIVND (reference sequence). The CDR3 length is 16 residues. The CDR3 DNA sequence: TGTGCCAGTAGTACCCGACAGGGGGCTACCAATCAGCCCCAGCATTTT. It translates to CASSTRQGATNQPQHF.

The chain recombines TRBV6-5 with TRBJ1-6; the D gene is possibly TRBD1 (5 bases). V lost 6 bases to trimming and J lost 4 bases, with 10 bases between them. Germline values: CDR1 MNHEY, CDR2 SVGAGI. The CDR3 totals 14 residues. The CDR3, as DNA: TGTGCCAGCAGGGCGGGGCTTTATAATTCACCCCTCCACTTT. This codes for CASRAGLYNSPLHF.

Comments on this clone: The junction shows a germline mismatch at one end, possibly a read error. This sequence joins TRBV2 and TRBJ2-1; D may be TRBD1 (6 bases). The CDR3 has 11 residues. Germline V gives CDR1 SNHLY, CDR2 FYNNEI. The CDR3 coding sequence is TGTGCCAGCAGCGAGGACAGTGAGCCGTTCTTC. This codes for CASSEDSEPFF.

The CDR3 DNA follows: TGTGCCAGCAGTGAATGGGCACAGAACACCGGGGAGCTGTTTTTT. Protein product: CASSEWAQNTGELFF. The rearrangement joins TRBV2 to TRBJ2-2; D uncertain. Deletions cut 2 bases from V and 1 base from J, with 8 bases between. Germline V CDR1 and CDR2: SNHLY, FYNNEI. The length of the CDR3 is 15 residues.

The rearrangement links TRBV3-1 (or the pseudogene TRBV3-2) to TRBJ1-1; D remains unclear. Between the trimmed V and J ends, which lost 1 base and 1 base, there was a span of 10 bases. This CDR3 has 15 residues. CDR1 is LGHDT, CDR2 YNNKEL, per germline (reference sequence). The CDR3 nucleotides are TGTGCCAGCAGCCAAGGCGCCACCCCGAACACTGAAGCTTTCTTT. This codes for CASSQGATPNTEAFF.

The chain uses TRBV6-4 and TRBJ1-2; no firm D call. The germline V gene encodes CDR1 MRHNA and CDR2 SNTAGT. V lost 8 bases to trimming and J lost 0 bases, with 13 bases between them. CDR3 size: 14 residues. CDR3 sequence (DNA): TGTGCCAGCTTCCCCCGCCGAGCTAACTATGGCTACACCTTC. Translating it yields CASFPRRANYGYTF.

The V and J genes are TRBV19 and TRBJ1-4; D not resolved. V dropped 5 bases and J dropped 3 bases, with 16 bases sitting between them. The CDR3 extends over 16 amino acids. Per germline, CDR1 LNHDA and CDR2 SQIVND (reference sequence). CDR3 sequence: CASSSYPTLPNEKLFF. The CDR3 DNA sequence: TGTGCCAGTAGTTCCTACCCCACACTACCTAATGAAAAACTGTTTTTT.

This chain connects TRBV19 to TRBJ1-2; D possibly corresponds to TRBD1 (5 bases). Germline loops: CDR1 LNHDA, CDR2 SQIVND (reference sequence). The CDR3 contains 14 residues. Trimming took off 3 bases at V and 2 bases at J, with 10 bases between the two ends. CDR3 DNA sequence: TGTGCCAGTAGTATGGCAGGGTTGAACTATGGCTACACCTTC. Protein product: CASSMAGLNYGYTF.

This clone was recorded only once. The CDR3 region is CASSYPLSGRNEQFF. CDR3 coding DNA: TGTGCCAGCAGTTACCCGTTGAGCGGGAGGAATGAGCAGTTCTTC. The rearrangement uses TRBV6-2 or TRBV6-3 and TRBJ2-1, with 9 bases identical to TRBD2. Trimming removed 2 bases from V and 7 bases from J; junction bases left unmatched: 6. The CDR3 loop spans 15 amino acids. Germline V gives CDR1 MNHEY, CDR2 SVGEGT.

This clone appeared a few times. V usage is TRBV6-5 and J usage is TRBJ1-2; D unresolved. Trimming pared 4 bases from V and 7 bases from J, leaving 13 bases between. This CDR3 has 13 residues. CDR1 is MNHEY and CDR2 is SVGAGI in the germline V gene. CDR3: CASSFEADGGYTF. In nucleotides, the CDR3 is TGTGCCAGCAGTTTTGAGGCCGACGGTGGCTACACCTTC.

This chain links TRBV5-4 with TRBJ2-1, with TRBD2 matching 11 bases. Looked up from germline, CDR1 is SGHNT and CDR2 is YYREEE (reference sequence). With 1 base clipped from V and 4 bases from J, the junction kept 4 bases outside the gene matches. The CDR3 spans 16 residues. The CDR3 spells CASSLMTSGTYNEQFF. CDR3 DNA: TGTGCCAGCAGCTTGATGACTAGCGGGACATACAATGAGCAGTTCTTC.

The V call is TRBV7-6, the J call TRBJ1-1, with D hard to call. Germline V lookup: CDR1 SGHVS, CDR2 FNYEAQ. CDR3 length: 13 residues. V lost 4 bases and J 6 bases, leaving 12 bases between the germline ends. This chain's CDR3 is CASSSVGRSEAFF. In DNA, the CDR3 is TGTGCCAGCAGCTCCGTGGGCCGTTCTGAAGCTTTCTTT.

This chain joins TRBV11-2 and TRBJ1-2; D is uncertain. Germline loops: CDR1 SGHAT, CDR2 FQNNGV. The CDR3 is 14 residues long. Trimming took 3 bases from V and 8 from J, leaving 16 bases between them. The CDR3 nucleotides read TGTGCCAGCAGCTTCACCAGCGGATCGGGGGGCTACACCTTC. This sequence encodes CASSFTSGSGGYTF.

The chain employs TRBV30 and TRBJ1-6; tentative D call: TRBD1 (5 bases). V gave up 2 bases and J gave up 10 bases, with 12 bases separating them. This CDR3 is built from 13 residues. The germline V gene has CDR1 GTSNPN and CDR2 SVGIG (reference sequence). CDR3 amino acids: CAWSLTGGSPLHF. The CDR3, as DNA: TGTGCCTGGAGTTTGACCGGGGGGTCACCCCTCCACTTT.

The V gene is TRBV9, the J gene TRBJ1-2, with a tentative D call TRBD1 (5 bases). Trimming pared 0 bases from V and 3 bases from J, leaving 6 bases between. This CDR3 has 13 amino acids. Germline values: CDR1 SGDLS, CDR2 YYNGEE. The CDR3 region has the DNA TGTGCCAGCAGCGTAGGGGGCGACTATGGCTACACCTTC. Translated, it gives CASSVGGDYGYTF.

This chain connects TRBV12-5 to TRBJ1-1, with D hard to call. V was trimmed by 7 bases and J by 5 bases, leaving 14 bases between them. Germline V gene lookup returns CDR1 LGHNT and CDR2 FRNRAP. The CDR3 has 13 residues. The CDR3, as DNA: TGTGCTAGTGCCCATGCGGGTCGGACTGAAGCTTTCTTT. Amino acid sequence: CASAHAGRTEAFF.

V is TRBV7-3 and J is TRBJ2-3; 9 bases map to TRBD1. V lost 5 bases, J lost 3 bases, and 0 bases stayed unmatched. CDR1 and CDR2 (germline): SGHTA, FQGTGA. The CDR3 totals 13 residues. Written as DNA, the CDR3 is TGTGCCAGCAGCGGGACAGGGACAGATACGCAGTATTTT. Protein sequence: CASSGTGTDTQYF. The variable domain in full, with the rest retrieved from reference TRBV7-3 and TRBJ2-3, is GAGVSQTPSNKVTEKGKYVELRCDPISGHTALYWYRQSLGQGPEFLIYFQGTGAADDSGLPNDRFFAVRPEGSVSTLKIQRTERGDSAVYLCASSGTGTDTQYFGPGTRLTVL.

This rearrangement joins TRBV18 to TRBJ1-4; 7 bases map to TRBD1. Trimming removed 1 base from V and 2 bases from J; junction bases left unmatched: 13. The CDR3 length is 19 residues. CDR1 KGHSH and CDR2 LQKENI come from the germline V gene. Here the CDR3 DNA reads TGTGCCAGCTCACCACGTAGACAGGGAGAGGATGGGACTAATGAAAAACTGTTTTTT. It yields the protein CASSPRRQGEDGTNEKLFF.

The chain combines TRBV9 with TRBJ2-1; a weak D match, TRBD2 (6 bases). Deletions cut 3 bases from V and 2 bases from J, with 12 bases between. Per germline, CDR1 SGDLS and CDR2 YYNGEE. The CDR3 is made up of 15 amino acids. The CDR3 nucleotides read TGTGCCAGCAGCGGATTAGCGGTTCCCTACAATGAGCAGTTCTTC. Translated: CASSGLAVPYNEQFF.

A few counts support this clone. The V and J genes are TRBV3-1 (or the pseudogene TRBV3-2) and TRBJ2-7, with D tentatively TRBD2 (6 bases). Germline loops: CDR1 LGHDT, CDR2 YNNKEL (reference sequence). This CDR3 has 13 residues. V dropped 7 bases and J dropped 6 bases, with 16 bases sitting between them. CDR3 coding DNA: TGTGCCAGCACCCCTGGGCGGGGAGGCGAGCAGTACTTC. It is translated as CASTPGRGGEQYF.

V is TRBV9 and J is TRBJ2-2; 12 nucleotides agree with TRBD1. Germline assignment: CDR1 SGDLS and CDR2 YYNGEE. J was trimmed by 0 bases and V by 4 bases; bases with no gene match: 10. The length of the CDR3 is 19 residues. CDR3 sequence reads: CASSPRPGTGGANTGELFF. CDR3 DNA sequence: TGTGCCAGCAGCCCGCGACCCGGGACAGGGGGCGCGAACACCGGGGAGCTGTTTTTT.

The chain joins TRBV19 to TRBJ2-1; 8 bases are shared with TRBD1. Unmatched junction bases numbered 6, after V lost 8 bases and J lost 3 bases. The CDR3 runs 14 residues. CDR1 is LNHDA, CDR2 SQIVND, per germline (reference sequence). CDR3 region: CASSDRGRYNEQFF. The CDR3 DNA reads as TGTGCCAGTTCCGACAGGGGCCGCTACAATGAGCAGTTCTTC.

The chain carries TRBV11-2 and TRBJ2-7; 7 bases agree with TRBD1. The germline gives CDR1 SGHAT, CDR2 FQNNGV. The CDR3 sequence is 16 residues long. The junction had 10 bases not matched to a gene; V was cut back by 5 bases and J by 0 bases. The CDR3 sequence is CASSELGTVISYEQYF. The CDR3 DNA follows: TGTGCCAGCAGCGAACTCGGGACAGTGATCTCCTACGAGCAGTACTTC.

The chain is built from TRBV11-2 and TRBJ1-1; D call uncertain. This CDR3 has 12 amino acids. Between the trimmed V and J ends, which lost 5 bases and 1 base, there was a span of 5 bases. Per the germline V gene, CDR1 is SGHAT and CDR2 is FQNNGV. CDR3 in amino acids: CASSPRNTEAFF. The CDR3 DNA follows: TGTGCCAGCAGCCCGAGGAACACTGAAGCTTTCTTT.